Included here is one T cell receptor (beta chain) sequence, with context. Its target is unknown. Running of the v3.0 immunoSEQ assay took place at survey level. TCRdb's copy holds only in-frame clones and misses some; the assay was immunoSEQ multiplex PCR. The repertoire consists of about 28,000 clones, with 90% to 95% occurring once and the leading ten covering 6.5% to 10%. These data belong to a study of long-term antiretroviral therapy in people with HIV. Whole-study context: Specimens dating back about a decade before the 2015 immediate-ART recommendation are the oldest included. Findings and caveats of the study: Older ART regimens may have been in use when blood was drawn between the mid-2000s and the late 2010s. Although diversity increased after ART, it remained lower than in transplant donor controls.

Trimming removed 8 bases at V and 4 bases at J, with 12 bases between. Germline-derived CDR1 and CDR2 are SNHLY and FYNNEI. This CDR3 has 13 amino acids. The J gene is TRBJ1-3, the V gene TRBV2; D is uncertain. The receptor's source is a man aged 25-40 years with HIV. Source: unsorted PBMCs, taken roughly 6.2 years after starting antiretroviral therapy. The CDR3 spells CASSDEGGNTIYF. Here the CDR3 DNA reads TGTGCCAGCTCTGACGAGGGCGGAAACACCATATATTTT.